This T cell receptor (beta chain) was obtained from a study of vaccination and CD4 T cells after COVID-19. Study outcomes and limitations: Convalescent patients had a median approximately 86% of reactive clones appearing only post-vaccination.

Remarks on this clonotype: Its antigen remains unknown.

Sequencing of cultured CD4+ T cell DNA used the Oncomine TCR Beta short-read assay. Each CDR3 protein is one row after TCRdb ran MiXCR on the PCR reads. The sample holds about 17,000 distinct CDR3 sequences, around 48% seen once. Time point reported: late sampling 161 to 241 days after vaccination in a few convalescent patients. Noted treatment: roughly ten-day PBMC culture with coronavirus spike peptide pools or control peptides (ViraFEST assay). CDR3 length: 13 amino acids. Germline CDR1 reads SGHVS; CDR2 reads FNYEAQ. Trimming removed 3 bases from V and 5 bases from J, with 10 bases in between. The V gene is TRBV7-6, the J gene TRBJ2-5; unclear D gene. This TCR was recovered from a human donor who had recovered from COVID-19. The source was CD4+ T cells from blood, cultured in vitro, collected about 7 months after SARS-CoV-2 vaccination. CDR3 sequence (DNA): TGTGCCAGCAGCTTCATGGGTATTGAGACCCAGTACTTC. Amino acids: CASSFMGIETQYF.